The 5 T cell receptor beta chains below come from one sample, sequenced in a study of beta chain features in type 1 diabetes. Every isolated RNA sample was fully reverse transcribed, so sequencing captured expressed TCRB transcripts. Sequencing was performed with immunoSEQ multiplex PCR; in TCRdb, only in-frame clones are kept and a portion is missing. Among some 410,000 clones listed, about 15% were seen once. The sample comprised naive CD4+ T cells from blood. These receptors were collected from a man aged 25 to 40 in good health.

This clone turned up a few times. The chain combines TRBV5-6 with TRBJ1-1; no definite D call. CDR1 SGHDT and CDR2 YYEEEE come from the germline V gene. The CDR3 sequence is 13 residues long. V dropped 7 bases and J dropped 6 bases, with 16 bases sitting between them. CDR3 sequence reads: CASETNYVAEAFF. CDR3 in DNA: TGTGCCAGCGAGACCAATTATGTGGCTGAAGCTTTCTTT.

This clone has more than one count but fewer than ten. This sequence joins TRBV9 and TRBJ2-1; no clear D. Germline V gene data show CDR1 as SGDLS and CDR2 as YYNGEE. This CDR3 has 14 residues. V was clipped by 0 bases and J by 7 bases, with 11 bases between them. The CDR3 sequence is CASSVEAGKNEQFF. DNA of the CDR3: TGTGCCAGCAGCGTAGAGGCAGGCAAGAATGAGCAGTTCTTC.

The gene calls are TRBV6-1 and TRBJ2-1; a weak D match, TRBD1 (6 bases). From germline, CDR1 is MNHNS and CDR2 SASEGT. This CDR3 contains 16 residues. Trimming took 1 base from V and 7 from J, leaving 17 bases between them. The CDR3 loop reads CASSEVPGVRLNEQFF. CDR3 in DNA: TGTGCCAGCAGTGAAGTCCCAGGGGTAAGGCTAAATGAGCAGTTCTTC.

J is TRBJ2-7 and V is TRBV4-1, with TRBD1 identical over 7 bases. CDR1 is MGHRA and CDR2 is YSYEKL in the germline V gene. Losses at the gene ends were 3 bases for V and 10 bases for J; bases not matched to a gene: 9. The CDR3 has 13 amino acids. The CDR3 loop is CASSHTLTGEQYV. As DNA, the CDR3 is TGCGCCAGCAGCCACACCCTTACAGGGGAACAGTACGTC.

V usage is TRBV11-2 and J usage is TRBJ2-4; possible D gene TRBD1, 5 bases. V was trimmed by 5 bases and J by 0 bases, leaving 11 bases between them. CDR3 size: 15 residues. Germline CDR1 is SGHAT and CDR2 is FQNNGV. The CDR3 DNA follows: TGTGCCAGCAGCCCGTTTCAGGGAGCCAAAAACATTCAGTACTTC. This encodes CASSPFQGAKNIQYF.